Sequencing of this T cell receptor beta chain was carried out in a study of T cell clones after liver transplantation. The assay was immunoSEQ multiplex PCR, and TCRdb's table has in-frame clones only and misses some. Of about 99,000 clones in the sample, around four fifths were seen once. Sequencing used CD4+ T cells from blood, obtained before liver transplant. The TCR was taken from a human donor who received a liver transplant.

The CDR3 loop is CASLSGRNYGYTF. CDR3 DNA: TGTGCCAGCTTATCGGGACGGAACTATGGCTACACCTTC. The chain joins TRBV18 to TRBJ1-2; possibly TRBD1 for D (5 bases). Germline V gene data show CDR1 as KGHSH and CDR2 as LQKENI. The CDR3 sequence is 13 residues long. Trimming cost V 7 bases and J 2 bases, with 11 bases left between them.